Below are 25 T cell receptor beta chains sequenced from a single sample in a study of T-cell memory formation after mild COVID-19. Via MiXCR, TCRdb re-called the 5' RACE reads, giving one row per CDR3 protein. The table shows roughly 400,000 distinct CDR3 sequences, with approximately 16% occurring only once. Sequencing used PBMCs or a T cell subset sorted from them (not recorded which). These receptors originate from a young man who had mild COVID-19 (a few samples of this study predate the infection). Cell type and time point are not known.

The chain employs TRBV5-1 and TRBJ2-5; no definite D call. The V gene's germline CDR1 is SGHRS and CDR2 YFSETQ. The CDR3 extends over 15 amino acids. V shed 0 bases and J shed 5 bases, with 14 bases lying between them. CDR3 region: CASSLASSRPETQYF. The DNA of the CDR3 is TGCGCCAGCAGCTTGGCGTCCTCGCGACCGGAGACCCAGTACTTC. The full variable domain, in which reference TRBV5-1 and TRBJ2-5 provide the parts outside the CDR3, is KAGVTQTPRYLIKTRGQQVTLSCSPISGHRSVSWYQQTPGQGLQFLFEYFSETQRNKGNFPGRFSGRQFSNSRSEMNVSTLELGDSALYLCASSLASSRPETQYFGPGTRLLVL.

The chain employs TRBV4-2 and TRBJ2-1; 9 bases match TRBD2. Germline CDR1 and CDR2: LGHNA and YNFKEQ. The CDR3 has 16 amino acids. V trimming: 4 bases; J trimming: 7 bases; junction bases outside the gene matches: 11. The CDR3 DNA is TGTGCCAGCAGCCTTCTGGCGGGGGGGCGAGCGAATGAGCAGTTCTTC. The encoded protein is CASSLLAGGRANEQFF.

DNA for the CDR3: TGTGCCAGCAGCACCCTCGGGACAGGGGGCCCCGGGGAGCTGTTTTTT. As protein: CASSTLGTGGPGELFF. The rearrangement uses TRBV7-3 and TRBJ2-2; 12 positions agree with TRBD1. With V trimmed by 5 bases and J by 6 bases, 7 bases remained unmatched. Germline loops: CDR1 SGHTA, CDR2 FQGTGA. The CDR3 length is 16 residues.

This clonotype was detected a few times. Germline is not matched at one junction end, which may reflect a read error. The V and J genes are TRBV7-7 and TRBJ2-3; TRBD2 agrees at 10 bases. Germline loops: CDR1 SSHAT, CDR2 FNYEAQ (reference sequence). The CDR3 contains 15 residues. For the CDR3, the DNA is TGTGCTAGCAGCCCTAGCGGGGGACCCCAGGGAACGCAGTATTTT. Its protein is CASSPSGGPQGTQYF.

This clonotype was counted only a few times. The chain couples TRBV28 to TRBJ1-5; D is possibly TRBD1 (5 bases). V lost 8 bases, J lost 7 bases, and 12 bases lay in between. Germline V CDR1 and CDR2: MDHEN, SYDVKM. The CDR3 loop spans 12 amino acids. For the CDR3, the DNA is TGTGCCAGCTGGGGGGGGGAGCAGCCCCAGCATTTT. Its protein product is CASWGGEQPQHF. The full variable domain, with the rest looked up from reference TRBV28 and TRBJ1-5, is DVKVTQSSRYLVKRTGEKVFLECVQDMDHENMFWYRQDPGLGLRLIYFSYDVKMKEKGDIPEGYSVSREKKERFSLILESASTNQTSMYLCASWGGEQPQHFGDGTRLSIL.

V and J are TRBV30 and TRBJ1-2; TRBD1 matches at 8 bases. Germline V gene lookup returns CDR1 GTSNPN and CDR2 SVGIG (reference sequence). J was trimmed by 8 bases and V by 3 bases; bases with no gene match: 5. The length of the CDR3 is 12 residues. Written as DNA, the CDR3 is TGTGCCTGGAGACTTGACAGGGGCGGCTACACCTTC. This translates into CAWRLDRGGYTF.

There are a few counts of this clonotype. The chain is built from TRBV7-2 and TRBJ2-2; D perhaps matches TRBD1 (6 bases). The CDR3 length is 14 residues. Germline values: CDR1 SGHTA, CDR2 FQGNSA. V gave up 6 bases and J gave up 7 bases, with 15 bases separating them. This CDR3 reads CASRAQGQSGELFF. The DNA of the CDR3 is TGTGCCAGCAGAGCCCAGGGACAAAGCGGGGAGCTGTTTTTT.

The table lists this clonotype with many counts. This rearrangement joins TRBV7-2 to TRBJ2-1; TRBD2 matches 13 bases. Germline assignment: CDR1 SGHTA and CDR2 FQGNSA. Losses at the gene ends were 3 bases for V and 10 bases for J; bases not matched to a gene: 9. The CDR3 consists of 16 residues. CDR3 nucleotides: TGTGCCAGCAGCTTGCCTGGGACTAGCGGGATTAGAGAGCAGTTCTTC. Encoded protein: CASSLPGTSGIREQFF. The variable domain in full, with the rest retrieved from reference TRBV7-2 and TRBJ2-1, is GAGVSQSPSNKVTEKGKDVELRCDPISGHTALYWYRQSLGQGLEFLIYFQGNSAPDKSGLPSDRFSAERTGGSVSTLTIQRTQQEDSAVYLCASSLPGTSGIREQFFGPGTRLTVL.

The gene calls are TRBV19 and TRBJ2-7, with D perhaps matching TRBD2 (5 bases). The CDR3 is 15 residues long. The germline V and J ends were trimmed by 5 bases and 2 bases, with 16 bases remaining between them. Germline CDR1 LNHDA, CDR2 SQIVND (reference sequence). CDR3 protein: CASSWTSSGTYEQYF. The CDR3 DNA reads TGTGCCAGTAGTTGGACTTCCTCCGGGACCTACGAGCAGTACTTC.

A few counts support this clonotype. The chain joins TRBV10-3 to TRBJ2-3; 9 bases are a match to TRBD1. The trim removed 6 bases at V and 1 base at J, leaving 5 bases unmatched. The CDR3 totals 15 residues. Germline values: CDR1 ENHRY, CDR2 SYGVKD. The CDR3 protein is CAIRTRDRGTDTQYF. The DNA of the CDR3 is TGTGCCATCAGAACCCGGGACAGGGGCACAGATACGCAGTATTTT.

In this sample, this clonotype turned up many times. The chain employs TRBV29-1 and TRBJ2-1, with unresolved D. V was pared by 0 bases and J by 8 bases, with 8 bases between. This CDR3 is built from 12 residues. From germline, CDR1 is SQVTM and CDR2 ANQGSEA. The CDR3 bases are TGCAGCGTTGAAGAGTGGGGATATGAGCAGTTCTTC. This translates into CSVEEWGYEQFF.

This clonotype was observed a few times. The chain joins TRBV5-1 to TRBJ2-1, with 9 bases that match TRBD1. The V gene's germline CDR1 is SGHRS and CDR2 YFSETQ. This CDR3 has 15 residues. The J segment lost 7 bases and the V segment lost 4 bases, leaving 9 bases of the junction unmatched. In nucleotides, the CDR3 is TGCGCCAGCAGCCCCGACAGGGGGTTTGGAAATGAGCAGTTCTTC. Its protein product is CASSPDRGFGNEQFF. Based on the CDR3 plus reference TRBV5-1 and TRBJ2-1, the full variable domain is KAGVTQTPRYLIKTRGQQVTLSCSPISGHRSVSWYQQTPGQGLQFLFEYFSETQRNKGNFPGRFSGRQFSNSRSEMNVSTLELGDSALYLCASSPDRGFGNEQFFGPGTRLTVL.

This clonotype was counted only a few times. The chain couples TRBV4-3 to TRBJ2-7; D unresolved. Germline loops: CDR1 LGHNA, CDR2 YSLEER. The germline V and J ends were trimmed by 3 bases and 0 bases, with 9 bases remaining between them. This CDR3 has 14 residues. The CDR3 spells CASSQFVSSYEQYF. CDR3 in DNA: TGCGCCAGCAGCCAGTTTGTGAGCTCCTACGAGCAGTACTTC.

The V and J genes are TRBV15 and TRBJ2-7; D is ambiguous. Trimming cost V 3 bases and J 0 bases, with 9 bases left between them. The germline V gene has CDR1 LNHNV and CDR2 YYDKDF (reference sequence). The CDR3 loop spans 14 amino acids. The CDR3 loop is CATSRGGSSYEQYV. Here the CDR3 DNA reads TGTGCCACCAGCAGGGGCGGTAGCTCCTACGAGCAGTACGTC.

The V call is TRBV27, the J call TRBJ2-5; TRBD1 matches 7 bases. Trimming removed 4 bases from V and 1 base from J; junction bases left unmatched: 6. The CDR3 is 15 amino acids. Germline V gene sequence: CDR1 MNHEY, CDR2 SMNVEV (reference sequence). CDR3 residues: CASSWAGGPQETQYF. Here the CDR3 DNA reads TGTGCCAGCAGTTGGGCAGGGGGTCCCCAAGAGACCCAGTACTTC.

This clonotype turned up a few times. CDR3 in DNA: TGTGCCAGTAGCCTGCGGCTAGCGGGGGTCTACGAGCAGTACTTC. It translates to CASSLRLAGVYEQYF. The chain combines TRBV19 with TRBJ2-7; 10 nucleotides match TRBD2. Per germline, CDR1 LNHDA and CDR2 SQIVND (reference sequence). V shed 6 bases, J shed 3 bases, and the junction held 8 bases outside the gene matches. The CDR3 consists of 15 residues.

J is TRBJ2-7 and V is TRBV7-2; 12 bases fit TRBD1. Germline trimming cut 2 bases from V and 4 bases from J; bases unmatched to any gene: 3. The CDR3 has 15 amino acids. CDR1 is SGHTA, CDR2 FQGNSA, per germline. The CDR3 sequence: CASSLMGQGAYEQYF. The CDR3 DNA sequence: TGTGCCAGCAGCTTAATGGGACAGGGGGCGTACGAGCAGTACTTC.

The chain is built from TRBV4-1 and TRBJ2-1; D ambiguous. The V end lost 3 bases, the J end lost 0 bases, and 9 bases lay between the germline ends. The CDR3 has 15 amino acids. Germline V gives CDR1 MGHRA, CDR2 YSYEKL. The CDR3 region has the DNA TGCGCCAGCAGCCAGAGAATCGCCTCCTACAATGAGCAGTTCTTC. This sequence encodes CASSQRIASYNEQFF.

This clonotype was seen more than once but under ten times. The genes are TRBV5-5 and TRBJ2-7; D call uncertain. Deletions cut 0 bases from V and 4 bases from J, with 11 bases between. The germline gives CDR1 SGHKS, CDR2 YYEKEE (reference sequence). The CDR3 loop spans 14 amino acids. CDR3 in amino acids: CASSLGALYYEQYF. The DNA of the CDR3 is TGTGCCAGCAGCTTGGGGGCGTTATATTACGAGCAGTACTTC.

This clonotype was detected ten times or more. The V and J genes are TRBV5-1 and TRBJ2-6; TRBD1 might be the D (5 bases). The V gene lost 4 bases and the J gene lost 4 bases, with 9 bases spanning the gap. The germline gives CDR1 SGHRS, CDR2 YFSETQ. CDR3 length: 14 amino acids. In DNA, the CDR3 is TGCGCCAGCAGCAAGGGGCTGGGGGCCAACGTCCTGACTTTC. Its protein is CASSKGLGANVLTF.

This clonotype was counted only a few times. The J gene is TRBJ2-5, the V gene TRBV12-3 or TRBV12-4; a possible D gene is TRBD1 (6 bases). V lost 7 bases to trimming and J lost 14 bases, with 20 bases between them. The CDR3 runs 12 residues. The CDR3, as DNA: TGTGCCAGCACTAACCTCGGACAGTTAACTTACTTC. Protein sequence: CASTNLGQLTYF.

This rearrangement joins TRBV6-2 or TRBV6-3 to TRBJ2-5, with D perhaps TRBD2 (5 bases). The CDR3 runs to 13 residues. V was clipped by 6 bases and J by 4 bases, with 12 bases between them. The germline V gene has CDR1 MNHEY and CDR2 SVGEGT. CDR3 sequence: CASSRTLIETQYF. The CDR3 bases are TGTGCCAGCAGCCGGACTCTAATAGAGACCCAGTACTTC.

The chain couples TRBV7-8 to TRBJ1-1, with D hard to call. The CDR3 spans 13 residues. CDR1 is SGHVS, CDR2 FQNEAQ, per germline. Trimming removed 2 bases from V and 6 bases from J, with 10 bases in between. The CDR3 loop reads CASSLYSTAEAFF. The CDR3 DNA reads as TGTGCCAGCAGCTTATACTCTACGGCTGAAGCTTTCTTT.

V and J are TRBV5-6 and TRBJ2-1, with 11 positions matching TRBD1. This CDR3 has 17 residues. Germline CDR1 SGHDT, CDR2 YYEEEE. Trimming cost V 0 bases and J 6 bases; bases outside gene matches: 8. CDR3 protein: CASSLAKAGTGGNEQFF. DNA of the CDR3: TGTGCCAGCAGCTTGGCCAAAGCGGGGACAGGGGGCAATGAGCAGTTCTTC.

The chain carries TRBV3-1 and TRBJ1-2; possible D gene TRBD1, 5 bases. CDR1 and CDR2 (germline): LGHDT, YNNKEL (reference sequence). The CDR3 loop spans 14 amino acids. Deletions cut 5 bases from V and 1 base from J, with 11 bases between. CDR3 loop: CASSLDTRNYGYTF. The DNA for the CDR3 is TGTGCCAGCAGCTTGGACACACGTAACTATGGCTACACCTTC.